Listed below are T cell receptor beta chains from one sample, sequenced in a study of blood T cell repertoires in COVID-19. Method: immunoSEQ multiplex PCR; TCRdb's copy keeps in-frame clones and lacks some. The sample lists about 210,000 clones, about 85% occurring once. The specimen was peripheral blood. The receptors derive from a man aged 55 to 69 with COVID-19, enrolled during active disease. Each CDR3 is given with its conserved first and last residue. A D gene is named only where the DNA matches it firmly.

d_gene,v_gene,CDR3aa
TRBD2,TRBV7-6,CASSSGTSGYNEQFF
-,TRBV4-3,CASSQDRDWGSPLHF
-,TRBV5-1,CASRTELSYNSPLHF
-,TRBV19,CASSRDFYGYTF
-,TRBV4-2,CASSQATPTSNYGYTF
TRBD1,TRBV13,CASSFSGTGDNEQFF
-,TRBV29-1,CSVNTFQETQYF
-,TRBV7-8,CASSPDTNYGYTF
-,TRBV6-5,CASRATENTEAFF
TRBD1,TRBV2,CASSEDRGLFLRSPLHF
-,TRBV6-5,CASSSRGTEAFF
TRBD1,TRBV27,CASRNSVWGQGNTEAFF
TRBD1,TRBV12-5,CASGLVLGQGAASTEAFF
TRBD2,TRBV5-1,CASSRGDRSQETQYF
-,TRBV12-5,CASTSRGYGYTF
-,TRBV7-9,CASSLASGQDTQYF
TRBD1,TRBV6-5,CASSLSGQGLSEAFF
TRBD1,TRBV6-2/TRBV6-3,CASSSSGGSNQPQHF
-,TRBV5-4,CASSLDFKETQYF
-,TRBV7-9,CASSLVRESGNTIYF
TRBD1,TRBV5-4,CASSLYGTENYGYTF
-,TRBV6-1,CASSEAHRSQAFF
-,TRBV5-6,CASSLEPAGPREAFF
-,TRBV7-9,CASSPQGNTIYF
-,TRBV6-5,CASSYEPGSTDTQYF
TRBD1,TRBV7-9,CASSPGTGDEKLFF
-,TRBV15,CATSRDRGGTGNTIYF
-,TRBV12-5,CASGPGINYGYTF
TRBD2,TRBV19,CASSPRTSGRGDTQYF
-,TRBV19,CASTPHRERNGYTF
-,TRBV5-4,CASSLGLPGSGNTIYF
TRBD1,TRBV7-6,CASSPEQGATGELFF
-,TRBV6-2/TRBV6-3,CASSYPSGGTEAFF
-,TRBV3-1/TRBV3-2,CASSQDLTVDTQYF
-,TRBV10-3,CAISDGTTDTQYF
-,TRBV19,CASSITGGEFEQFF
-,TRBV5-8,CASSFRTANYGYTF
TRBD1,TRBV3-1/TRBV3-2,CASNGTGIYNEQFF
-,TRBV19,CASRQEMNTEAFF
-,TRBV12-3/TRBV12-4,CASSLGQRNGYTF
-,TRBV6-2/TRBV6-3,CASSSRTPNSYNEQFF
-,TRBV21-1,CASRSSGTCYSYNEQFF
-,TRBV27,CASSLGRVRTEAFF
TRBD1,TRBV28,CASSSRQGGNTEAFF
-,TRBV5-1,CASSPRQAHSGNTIYF
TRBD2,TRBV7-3,CASSLGYGGGPGEQYF
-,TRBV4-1,CASSQVAHLTGRNEKLFF
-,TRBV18,CASSPNRNTEAFF
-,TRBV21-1,CASSKVGRGLTGNTIYF
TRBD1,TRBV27,CASSPRDSNEKLFF
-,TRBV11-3,CASSLDSSNSPLHF
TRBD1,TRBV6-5,CASRWDRVSNQPQHF
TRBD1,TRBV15,CATSRDETGWAGYTF
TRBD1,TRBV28,CASTQPELLRGPQPQHF
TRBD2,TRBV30,CAWSGGGITDTQYF
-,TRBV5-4,CASSPPGTYTNTGELFF
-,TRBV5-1,CASSPSLNTEAFF
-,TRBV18,CASSPLQGVNTEAFF
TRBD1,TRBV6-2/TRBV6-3,CASSYRGQGAYEQYF